This T cell receptor beta chain was recovered during a study of CD8 T cell repertoires and HIV-1 epitope variants. At the level of the study: 1M T cells were kept uncultured as a baseline. General observations from the study: The assay identified only TCR beta chains of antigen-proliferating T cells. No clonotypes responded to the TAALDMSHF plasma variant; several recognized KF9, one HW9.

About this clone itself: The antigen remains unidentified.

Repertoires were generated with immunoSEQ multiplex PCR, while TCRdb's copy carries only in-frame clones and drops some. The data show roughly 100,000 clones, 70% to 75% seen once. The CDR3 spans 15 residues. Germline CDR1 is SGDLS and CDR2 is YYNGEE. V was shortened by 3 bases and J by 0 bases, with 12 bases between the two germline ends. This clonotype originated in a male donor with HIV. Sequencing was done on a sample of uncultured baseline CD8+ T cells from peripheral blood mononuclear cells (PBMCs). This chain connects TRBV9 to TRBJ1-1, with D possibly TRBD1 on 6 matching bases. The CDR3 bases are TGTGCCAGCAGCGGTCCGGGGGCTATGAACACTGAAGCTTTCTTT. This encodes CASSGPGAMNTEAFF.